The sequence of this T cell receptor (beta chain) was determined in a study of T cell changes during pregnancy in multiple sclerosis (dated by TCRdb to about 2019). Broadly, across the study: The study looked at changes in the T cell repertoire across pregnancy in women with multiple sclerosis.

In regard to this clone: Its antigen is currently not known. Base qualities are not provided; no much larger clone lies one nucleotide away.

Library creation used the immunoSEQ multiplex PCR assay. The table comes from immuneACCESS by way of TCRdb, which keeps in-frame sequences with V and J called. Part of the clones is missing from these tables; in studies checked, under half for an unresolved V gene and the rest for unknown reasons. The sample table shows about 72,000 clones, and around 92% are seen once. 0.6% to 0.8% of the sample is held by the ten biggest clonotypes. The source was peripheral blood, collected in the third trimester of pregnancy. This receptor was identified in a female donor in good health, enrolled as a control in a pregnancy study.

The nucleotides read TGTGCCAGCACCCCAAGGACTAGCGGGACTAATGAGCAGTTCTTC. Protein translation: CASTPRTSGTNEQFF. The sequence links TRBV28 to TRBJ2-1, and 12 junctional nucleotides match TRBD2. From V the trimming removes 7 bases and from J it removes 7 bases, while the gene matches leave 8 bases of the junction unaccounted for. As encoded in the germline V gene, CDR1 is MDHEN while CDR2 is SYDVKM. The cysteine opens and the phenylalanine closes a CDR3 of 15 amino acids. Only the CDR3 region is kept as DNA, spanning 45 bases read in frame from base 1.